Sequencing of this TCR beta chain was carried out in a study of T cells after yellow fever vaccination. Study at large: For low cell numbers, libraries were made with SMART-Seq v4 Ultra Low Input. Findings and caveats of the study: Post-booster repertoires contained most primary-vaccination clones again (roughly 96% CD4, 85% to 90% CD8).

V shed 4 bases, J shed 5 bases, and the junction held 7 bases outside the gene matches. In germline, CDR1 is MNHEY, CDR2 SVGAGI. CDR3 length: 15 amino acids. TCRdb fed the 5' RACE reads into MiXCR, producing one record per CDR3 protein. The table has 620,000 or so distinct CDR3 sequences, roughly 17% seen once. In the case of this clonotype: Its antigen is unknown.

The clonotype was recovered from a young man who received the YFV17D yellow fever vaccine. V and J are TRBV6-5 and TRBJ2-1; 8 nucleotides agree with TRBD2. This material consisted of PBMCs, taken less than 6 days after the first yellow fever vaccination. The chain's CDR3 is CASSSGGVFDNEQFF. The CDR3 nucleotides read TGTGCCAGCAGTTCCGGGGGGGTTTTCGACAATGAGCAGTTCTTC.